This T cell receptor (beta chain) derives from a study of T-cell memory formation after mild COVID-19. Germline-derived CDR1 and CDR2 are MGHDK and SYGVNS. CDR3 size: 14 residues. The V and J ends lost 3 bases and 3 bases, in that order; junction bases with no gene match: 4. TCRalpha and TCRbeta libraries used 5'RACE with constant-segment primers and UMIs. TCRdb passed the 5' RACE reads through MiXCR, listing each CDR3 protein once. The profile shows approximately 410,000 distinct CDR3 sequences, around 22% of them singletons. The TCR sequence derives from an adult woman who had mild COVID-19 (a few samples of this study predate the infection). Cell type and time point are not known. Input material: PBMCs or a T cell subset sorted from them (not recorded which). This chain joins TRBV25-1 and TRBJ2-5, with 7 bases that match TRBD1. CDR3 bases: TGTGCCAGCAGTGAGACCGGGACAGAAGAGACCCAGTACTTC. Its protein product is CASSETGTEETQYF.